The 5 T cell receptor beta chains below come from one sample, sequenced in a study of graft-versus-host responses after intestinal transplantation. Method: immunoSEQ multiplex PCR; TCRdb's copy keeps in-frame clones and lacks some. The sample holds about 2,500 clones, around 93% seen once. Sample: PBMCs, taken around 19 days after intestinal transplant. Receptors originate from a human patient who received an intestinal transplant, so some T cells may come from the graft donor.

The V gene is TRBV4-3, the J gene TRBJ2-1, with 10 bases identical to TRBD2. The CDR3 is made up of 15 amino acids. Germline CDR1 is LGHNA and CDR2 is YSLEER. V was pared by 0 bases and J by 7 bases, with 3 bases of the junction left unmatched. CDR3 DNA sequence: TGCGCCAGCAGCCAAGAGCCGGGACTAGCGAATGAGCAGTTCTTC. Protein sequence: CASSQEPGLANEQFF.

The chain uses TRBV28 and TRBJ1-1; D is unresolved. The V end lost 2 bases, the J end lost 4 bases, and 8 bases lay between the germline ends. The CDR3 extends over 13 amino acids. CDR1 MDHEN and CDR2 SYDVKM come from the germline V gene. The CDR3 spells CASSLSLSTEAFF. Written as DNA, the CDR3 is TGTGCCAGCAGTTTAAGCCTTAGCACTGAAGCTTTCTTT. Drawing the rest from reference TRBV28 and TRBJ1-1, the complete variable domain is DVKVTQSSRYLVKRTGEKVFLECVQDMDHENMFWYRQDPGLGLRLIYFSYDVKMKEKGDIPEGYSVSREKKERFSLILESASTNQTSMYLCASSLSLSTEAFFGQGTRLTVV.

This chain connects TRBV6-4 to TRBJ2-1; D gene ambiguous. The CDR3 is 15 residues long. Trimming removed 5 bases at V and 5 bases at J, with 16 bases between. CDR1 is MRHNA, CDR2 SNTAGT, per germline. The CDR3 spells CASSSDPEAHNEQFF. The CDR3 DNA follows: TGTGCCAGCAGTTCTGACCCCGAGGCACACAATGAGCAGTTCTTC.

The chain joins TRBV14 to TRBJ1-5; 9 nucleotides align to TRBD1. Germline CDR1 and CDR2: SGHDN and FVKESK. V trimming: 6 bases; J trimming: 1 base; junction bases outside the gene matches: 7. The CDR3 loop spans 16 amino acids. The CDR3 is CASSYRDRVSNQPQHF. The CDR3 coding sequence is TGTGCCAGCAGTTACCGGGACAGGGTGAGCAATCAGCCCCAGCATTTT.

This sequence joins TRBV11-2 and TRBJ2-7; TRBD1 is a possible D gene (5 bases). CDR1 is SGHAT, CDR2 FQNNGV, per germline. The length of the CDR3 is 12 residues. Trimming removed 11 bases at V and 2 bases at J, with 13 bases between. The CDR3 loop reads CAVLSGTYEQYF. The CDR3 DNA sequence: TGTGCCGTCCTCTCAGGGACCTACGAGCAGTACTTC. The full variable domain, its missing parts supplied by reference TRBV11-2 and TRBJ2-7, is EAGVAQSPRYKIIEKRQSVAFWCNPISGHATLYWYQQILGQGPKLLIQFQNNGVVDDSQLPKDRFSAERLKGVDSTLKIQPAKLEDSAVYLCAVLSGTYEQYFGPGTRLTVT.